This T cell receptor (beta chain) was recovered during a study of cytomegalovirus exposure and HLA in healthy donors. Overall study: The study's early data release held tens of millions of unique TCRs from HLA-typed donors. When 350 to 500 donors were genotyped, 81% of them were found to fall in the Caucasian-associated ancestry cluster.

Whole-study results and caveats: High sensitivity and specificity were reportedly achieved when the classifier diagnosed cytomegalovirus status. According to the study, 160 or so TCR beta chains were cytomegalovirus-associated.

As concerns this clone: Its antigen is unknown.

V was cut by 0 bases and J by 11 bases, with 20 bases left in between. The CDR3 runs 16 residues. The V gene's germline CDR1 is GTSNPN and CDR2 SVGIG (reference sequence). The PCR ran on 60 Vbeta and 13 Jbeta primers. The repertoire was sequenced with immunoSEQ multiplex PCR; TCRdb's copy has only in-frame clones and lacks some. The sample consists of more than 250,000 clones, around 90% of them appearing once. The receptor was derived from a woman aged 18-29 years in good health and CMV-seronegative. Sequences were obtained from PBMCs. The chain carries TRBV30 and TRBJ1-6; no firm D call. The CDR3 loop is CAWSVLATGTGTPLHF. The CDR3 DNA sequence: TGTGCCTGGAGTGTACTCGCTACGGGAACGGGCACACCCCTCCACTTT. The whole variable domain, remainder taken from reference TRBV30 and TRBJ1-6, is SQTIHQWPATLVQPVGSPLSLECTVEGTSNPNLYWYRQAAGRGLQLLFYSVGIGQISSEVPQNLSASRPQDRQFILSSKKLLLSDSGFYLCAWSVLATGTGTPLHFGNGTRLTVT.